The 22 T cell receptor beta chains below all came from one sample that was sequenced in a study of CDR3 diversity in severe acne (dated by TCRdb to the late 2010s). The library was prepared using PCR. TCRdb lists the instrument as Illumina HiSeq 2000. TCRdb reran the public reads through fastp at Q25 and MiXCR, keeping productive beta chains. For every CDR3 protein sequence, its rows merge into one entry that carries the most common genes and DNA. Recorded for this sample are 89,000 or so distinct CDR3 sequences; roughly 52% of them occurred a single time. Over 9% of the sample is in the top ten clones. The sample taken for sequencing was blood. The receptors originated from a male donor in good health, serving as a control.

Points on this clonotype: A much larger clonotype is one base distant, so this may be a read error. CDR3 sequence: CASSALVGYGCTF. The CDR3 DNA sequence: TGTGCCAGCAGCGCACTCGTGGGCTATGGCTGCACCTTC. This chain connects TRBV11-2 to TRBJ1-2; D is undetermined. The germline gives CDR1 SGHAT, CDR2 FQNNGV. This CDR3 contains 13 residues.

The chain has TRBV5-4 and TRBJ1-2; the match to TRBD1 covers 9 bases. Trimming removed 1 base from V and 4 bases from J; junction bases left unmatched: 14. The length of the CDR3 is 18 residues. Germline CDR1 SGHNT, CDR2 YYREEE (reference sequence). The CDR3 loop is CASSLHRTGTGPTYGYTF. CDR3 in DNA: TGTGCCAGCAGCTTGCACCGAACCGGGACAGGGCCGACCTATGGCTACACCTTC.

To note about this clonotype: A much larger clone sits a single nucleotide away, making a read error possible. The J gene is TRBJ2-3, the V gene TRBV7-9; 10 bases agree with TRBD2. CDR1 SEHNR and CDR2 FQNEAQ come from the germline V gene (reference sequence). CDR3 length equals 13 residues. The CDR3 DNA is TGTGCCGGCAGCCTACTAGCGGGGGATACGCAGTATTTT. It encodes CAGSLLAGDTQYF.

The chain employs TRBV19 and TRBJ2-7; TRBD2 matches at 8 bases. The CDR3 has 14 amino acids. Germline V gives CDR1 LNHDA, CDR2 SQIVND (reference sequence). The V segment lost 5 bases and the J segment 3 bases; nucleotides outside the gene matches: 6. CDR3 sequence (DNA): TGTGCCAGTAGTCCTCCGAGCGGGAGCTACGAGCAGTACTTC. Encoded protein: CASSPPSGSYEQYF.

On this clonotype: Just one base apart from a much larger clone, this may be a read error. The genes are TRBV10-2 and TRBJ1-5; a weak D match, TRBD1 (5 bases). The CDR3 loop spans 13 amino acids. Per germline, CDR1 WSHSY and CDR2 SAAADI. The CDR3 sequence is CASNQGVDQPRHF. The CDR3 bases are TGCGCCAGCAACCAGGGCGTAGATCAGCCCCGGCATTTT.

This clonotype was recorded a few times. Mismatch with germline at one junction end may stem from a read error. The chain couples TRBV7-6 to TRBJ2-2; no clear D. The CDR3 length is 12 residues. Germline V gene sequence: CDR1 SGHVS, CDR2 FNYEAQ. In nucleotides, the CDR3 is TGTGCCAGCAACTTAGGTCCCGGGGAGCTGTTTTTT. It specifies CASNLGPGELFF.

This clonotype has just a few counts. The rearrangement uses TRBV20-1 and TRBJ1-1; TRBD1 is a possible D gene (5 bases). Trimming pared 2 bases from V and 5 bases from J, leaving 15 bases between. There are 14 residues in the CDR3. Germline-derived CDR1 and CDR2 are DFQATT and SNEGSKA (reference sequence). The CDR3 loop is CSARLGQPWTEAFF. The DNA for the CDR3 is TGCAGTGCTAGACTAGGACAACCGTGGACTGAAGCTTTCTTT.

The chain has TRBV30 and TRBJ2-6, with a tentative D call TRBD2 (7 bases). CDR1 is GTSNPN and CDR2 is SVGIG in the germline V gene (reference sequence). V lost 4 bases, J lost 0 bases, and 13 bases lay in between. This CDR3 spans 16 amino acids. CDR3 region: CAWTRGASSGANVLTF. The DNA for the CDR3 is TGTGCCTGGACCCGGGGGGCTAGCTCTGGGGCCAACGTCCTGACTTTC.

A word on this clonotype: A much larger clone is a single base away; this may be a read error. The V and J genes are TRBV12-3 or TRBV12-4 and TRBJ1-1; 8 bases fit TRBD1. The CDR3 extends over 15 amino acids. Germline trimming cut 6 bases from V and 6 bases from J; bases unmatched to any gene: 12. DNA for the CDR3: TGTGCCAGCAGGGACGCAGGGGCAGGGGGCCCTGAAGCTTTCTTT. The encoded protein is CASRDAGAGGPEAFF.

This chain uses TRBV20-1 with TRBJ2-7; a possible D gene is TRBD1 (6 bases). The length of the CDR3 is 11 residues. Germline V gene sequence: CDR1 DFQATT, CDR2 SNEGSKA (reference sequence). The CDR3 spells CSKDRQDEQYF. In DNA form, the CDR3 reads TGCAGCAAAGACAGGCAAGACGAGCAGTACTTC.

The chain has TRBV7-6 and TRBJ2-7; 9 bases are shared with TRBD2. J gave up 2 bases and V 5 bases, and 7 bases lay outside the gene matches. Germline V gives CDR1 SGHVS, CDR2 FNYEAQ. There are 15 residues in the CDR3. The chain's CDR3 is CASSPRLAETYEQYF. CDR3 sequence (DNA): TGTGCCAGCAGCCCCCGACTAGCGGAGACCTACGAGCAGTACTTC.

This clonotype has ten or more counts. V usage is TRBV3-1 and J usage is TRBJ2-3; 8 positions match TRBD2. Germline CDR1 reads LGHDT; CDR2 reads YNNKEL (reference sequence). The V segment lost 7 bases and the J segment 8 bases; nucleotides outside the gene matches: 8. The CDR3 spans 13 residues. The CDR3 spells CASTPNAGGTQYF. CDR3 nucleotide sequence: TGTGCCAGCACGCCTAACGCGGGGGGTACGCAGTATTTT.

The chain combines TRBV20-1 with TRBJ2-7; 7 nucleotides align to TRBD1. Germline V gene data show CDR1 as DFQATT and CDR2 as SNEGSKA (reference sequence). This CDR3 spans 14 amino acids. After removal of 0 bases from V and 4 bases from J, the junction contained 6 bases not matched to a gene. In nucleotides, the CDR3 is TGCAGTGCTAGAGATTACAACAGGGGTTACGAGCAGTACTTC. Its translation: CSARDYNRGYEQYF.

The chain is built from TRBV9 and TRBJ1-2; 11 positions agree with TRBD1. This CDR3 is 15 amino acids long. The germline V gene has CDR1 SGDLS and CDR2 YYNGEE. J was trimmed by 4 bases and V by 0 bases; bases with no gene match: 2. Written as DNA, the CDR3 is TGTGCCAGCAGCGTAGCGGGGACAGGGGGCTATGGCTACACCTTC. Translating it yields CASSVAGTGGYGYTF.

This clonotype was detected many times. The chain employs TRBV6-5 and TRBJ1-1, with a possible D match to TRBD1 (5 bases). Trimming left V 5 bases short and J 6 bases short, with 19 bases between. CDR1 and CDR2 from the germline V gene are MNHEY and SVGAGI. CDR3 size: 15 residues. This CDR3 is CASSTRDRLGAEAFF. CDR3 nucleotide sequence: TGTGCCAGCAGTACCCGGGACCGACTAGGGGCTGAAGCTTTCTTT.

This clonotype occurred many times. The chain carries TRBV7-3 and TRBJ2-3; 11 positions agree with TRBD2. CDR1 SGHTA and CDR2 FQGTGA come from the germline V gene. The CDR3 consists of 18 residues. V was clipped by 6 bases and J by 1 base; unmatched bases: 12. The CDR3 DNA reads as TGTGCCAGCAGTCCCGGGGCTAGCGGGGGGTCGGGCACAGATACGCAGTATTTT. This gives the protein CASSPGASGGSGTDTQYF.

This clonotype has at least ten counts. The chain combines TRBV6-5 with TRBJ2-1; D is undetermined. Between the trimmed V and J ends, which lost 3 bases and 6 bases, there was a span of 18 bases. Germline V gene lookup returns CDR1 MNHEY and CDR2 SVGAGI. The CDR3 runs 16 residues. The CDR3 bases are TGTGCCAGCAGTTATCTACCGGCTGTCCCTAGCAATGAGCAGTTCTTC. Amino acids: CASSYLPAVPSNEQFF.

There are many counts of this clonotype. This chain joins TRBV24-1 and TRBJ2-2; D is unclear. The V gene's germline CDR1 is KGHDR and CDR2 SFDVKD. V was clipped by 1 base and J by 0 bases, with 8 bases between them. This CDR3 has 16 residues. CDR3 residues: CATSDFERSNTGELFF. CDR3 DNA: TGTGCCACCAGTGATTTCGAAAGGTCGAACACCGGGGAGCTGTTTTTT.

The chain couples TRBV7-3 to TRBJ1-2, with TRBD1 identical over 8 bases. V lost 5 bases and J lost 2; bases outside the gene matches: 7. The length of the CDR3 is 15 residues. Germline CDR1 SGHTA, CDR2 FQGTGA. CDR3 nucleotides: TGTGCCAGCAGCCCAGACAGGGGAGTAAACTATGGCTACACCTTC. Its translation: CASSPDRGVNYGYTF.

The chain combines TRBV16 with TRBJ1-5; D perhaps matches TRBD1 (5 bases). V was clipped by 4 bases and J by 3 bases, with 10 bases between them. Germline CDR1 and CDR2: KGHSY and FQNENV. The CDR3 extends over 14 amino acids. In nucleotides, the CDR3 is TGTGCCAGCAGCCTTGGGACGGCCAATCAGCCCCAGCATTTT. Protein sequence: CASSLGTANQPQHF.

In regard to this clonotype: Possible read error: a much larger clone is one base away. This chain's CDR3 is CAWVEADNSPLRF. The CDR3 region has the DNA TGTGCCTGGGTAGAGGCGGATAATTCACCCCTCCGCTTT. V gene TRBV30 combines with J gene TRBJ1-6, with D unresolved. The CDR3 is 13 amino acids. From germline, CDR1 is GTSNPN and CDR2 SVGIG (reference sequence).

This chain joins TRBV5-4 and TRBJ1-4; 7 bases are a match to TRBD1. Trimming took 3 bases from V and 5 from J; bases not matched to a gene: 1. Germline V CDR1 and CDR2: SGHNT, YYREEE (reference sequence). This CDR3 spans 13 amino acids. The CDR3 DNA is TGTGCCAGCAGCTCGGGACAGAATGAAAAACTGTTTTTT. Protein: CASSSGQNEKLFF.